The 23 T cell receptor beta chains in this list originate from one sample, sequenced in a study of T cell responses to AZD1222 COVID-19 vaccine. TCRdb's table, derived via immunoSEQ multiplex PCR, lists solely in-frame clones and lacks some. The sample carries around 120,000 clones, 75% to 90% recorded once. Sequenced material: peripheral blood, taken 28 days after the second AZD1222 dose. The origin of the receptors is an adult who received the AZD1222 COVID-19 vaccine.

This rearrangement joins TRBV5-1 to TRBJ2-7; 7 bases line up with TRBD2. Looked up from germline, CDR1 is SGHRS and CDR2 is YFSETQ. CDR3 size: 14 residues. Germline trimming cut 4 bases from V and 5 bases from J; bases unmatched to any gene: 9. The CDR3 loop reads CASSSQAGSHEQYF. The CDR3, as DNA: TGCGCCAGCAGCAGCCAAGCGGGATCCCACGAGCAGTACTTC.

This clone showed up just once. The chain employs TRBV29-1 and TRBJ2-1, with D maybe TRBD2 (5 bases). Germline CDR1 and CDR2: SQVTM and ANQGSEA. The length of the CDR3 is 13 residues. V shed 4 bases and J shed 2 bases, with 9 bases lying between them. CDR3 loop: CSVVFGTYNEQFF. The CDR3 nucleotides are TGCAGCGTTGTTTTCGGGACCTACAATGAGCAGTTCTTC.

The V call is TRBV9, the J call TRBJ2-1; 7 nucleotides agree with TRBD2. With V trimmed by 3 bases and J by 0 bases, 6 bases remained unmatched. The CDR3 totals 16 residues. Germline V lookup: CDR1 SGDLS, CDR2 YYNGEE. The CDR3 DNA sequence: TGTGCCAGCAGCGCCAAGACTAGCAGCTCCTACAATGAGCAGTTCTTC. Translating it yields CASSAKTSSSYNEQFF. The variable domain in full, completed from reference TRBV9 and TRBJ2-1, reads DSGVTQTPKHLITATGQRVTLRCSPRSGDLSVYWYQQSLDQGLQFLIQYYNGEERAKGNILERFSAQQFPDLHSELNLSSLELGDSALYFCASSAKTSSSYNEQFFGPGTRLTVL.

In the case of this clone: One junction end does not reproduce the germline sequence, and a read error may be involved. This chain links TRBV7-7 with TRBJ1-5, with D unresolved. Germline CDR1 is SSHAT and CDR2 is FNYEAQ (reference sequence). The CDR3 has 15 amino acids. CDR3 residues: CASSSDLGSNQPQHF. CDR3 DNA sequence: TGTGCTAGCAGCTCGGACCTAGGGAGCAATCAGCCCCAGCATTTT.

For this clone: At one boundary the junction diverges from the germline segment, which might be a read error. As DNA, the CDR3 is TGTTTATCGCGGGGAGAGACCCAGTACTTC. Protein product: CLSRGETQYF. V and J are TRBV20-1 and TRBJ2-5; the D gene is possibly TRBD2 (6 bases). The germline V gene encodes CDR1 DFQATT and CDR2 SNEGSKA (reference sequence). The CDR3 is 10 amino acids.

The rearrangement uses TRBV15 and TRBJ1-1, with a weak D call TRBD1 (6 bases). V lost 3 bases and J 11 bases, leaving 19 bases between the germline ends. The germline V gene has CDR1 LNHNV and CDR2 YYDKDF (reference sequence). The CDR3 spans 14 residues. CDR3 region: CATSSNFEQGIAFF. CDR3 sequence (DNA): TGTGCCACCAGCAGCAACTTTGAACAGGGTATTGCTTTCTTT.

This clone was detected once. This chain connects TRBV7-3 to TRBJ2-3; perhaps TRBD1 as D (6 bases). CDR3 size: 17 residues. The germline V gene has CDR1 SGHTA and CDR2 FQGTGA. Trimming cost V 2 bases and J 1 base, with 16 bases left between them. The CDR3 protein is CASSLGNRVGRTDTQYF. Here the CDR3 DNA reads TGTGCCAGCAGCTTAGGGAACAGGGTTGGACGCACAGATACGCAGTATTTT.

This chain links TRBV12-5 with TRBJ2-3, with 7 bases lining up with TRBD2. From germline, CDR1 is LGHNT and CDR2 FRNRAP. The CDR3 covers 16 residues. Trimming at V came to 1 base and at J to 2 bases, leaving 6 bases not matched to a gene. CDR3 sequence (DNA): TGTGCTAGTGGTTTGGGACTAGCCAGTGTCACAGATACGCAGTATTTT. Its translation is CASGLGLASVTDTQYF.

The table lists this clone with a count of one. The genes are TRBV5-1 and TRBJ1-4, with 8 nucleotides matching TRBD1. Trimming at V came to 6 bases and at J to 6 bases, leaving 4 bases not matched to a gene. The CDR3 extends over 13 amino acids. Germline values: CDR1 SGHRS, CDR2 YFSETQ. The CDR3 spells CASTGGTYEKLFF. In DNA, the CDR3 is TGCGCCAGCACAGGGGGCACTTATGAAAAACTGTTTTTT.

The genes are TRBV27 and TRBJ2-2; D is perhaps TRBD2 (5 bases). CDR3 size: 17 residues. Trimming stripped 5 bases from V and 0 bases from J, with 16 bases between. Germline CDR1 reads MNHEY; CDR2 reads SMNVEV (reference sequence). CDR3 nucleotide sequence: TGTGCCAGCAGTACCAATGGACGGACTTCGAACACCGGGGAGCTGTTTTTT. As protein: CASSTNGRTSNTGELFF.

The rearrangement links TRBV7-2 to TRBJ2-7, with 10 nucleotides matching TRBD2. CDR1 is SGHTA, CDR2 FQGNSA, per germline. There are 14 residues in the CDR3. The J segment lost 5 bases and the V segment lost 2 bases, leaving 3 bases of the junction unmatched. CDR3 DNA sequence: TGTGCCAGCAGCTTAACTAGCGGGACCCACGAGCAGTACTTC. It yields the protein CASSLTSGTHEQYF.

The gene calls are TRBV19 and TRBJ2-5; D may be TRBD2 (6 bases). The length of the CDR3 is 13 residues. CDR1 LNHDA and CDR2 SQIVND come from the germline V gene (reference sequence). V lost 5 bases and J 3 bases, leaving 10 bases between the germline ends. The DNA for the CDR3 is TGTGCCAGTAGTCCCAGGACTAAAGAGACCCAGTACTTC. Protein: CASSPRTKETQYF.

The chain employs TRBV2 and TRBJ2-7; D is unresolved. The V and J ends lost 3 bases and 2 bases respectively, with 11 bases between them. There are 14 residues in the CDR3. Per germline, CDR1 SNHLY and CDR2 FYNNEI. In nucleotides, the CDR3 is TGTGCCAGCAGTGACACATCCCTAGCCTACGAGCAGTACTTC. Translating it yields CASSDTSLAYEQYF.

The chain recombines TRBV7-2 with TRBJ1-1; TRBD1 aligns across 7 bases. In germline, CDR1 is SGHTA, CDR2 FQGNSA. The V gene end was trimmed by 5 bases and the J gene end by 3 bases; junction bases not matched to a gene: 12. The CDR3 loop spans 16 amino acids. CDR3 protein: CASSIKQGLSYTEAFF. The CDR3 DNA is TGTGCCAGCAGCATAAAACAGGGGTTAAGTTACACTGAAGCTTTCTTT.

The J gene is TRBJ2-7, the V gene TRBV6-5, with 9 bases aligning to TRBD1. The CDR3 is 14 amino acids. The V gene end was trimmed by 5 bases and the J gene end by 5 bases; junction bases not matched to a gene: 7. Germline V gene sequence: CDR1 MNHEY, CDR2 SVGAGI. CDR3 DNA sequence: TGTGCCAGCAGTACAGGGACAGGGACAAACGAGCAGTACTTC. It codes for CASSTGTGTNEQYF.

The rearrangement uses TRBV5-1 and TRBJ1-2; D gene unclear. Trimming pared 2 bases from V and 0 bases from J, leaving 14 bases between. This CDR3 has 16 residues. Germline CDR1 is SGHRS and CDR2 is YFSETQ. The CDR3 spells CASSLLPYGSNYGYTF. Here the CDR3 DNA reads TGCGCCAGCAGCTTACTACCTTACGGATCTAACTATGGCTACACCTTC.

This chain joins TRBV6-5 and TRBJ1-6; D unresolved. The CDR3 covers 15 residues. V was trimmed by 2 bases and J by 4 bases, leaving 9 bases between them. Germline CDR1 and CDR2: MNHEY and SVGAGI. CDR3 nucleotide sequence: TGTGCCAGCAGTTACCTGGCGGTTTATAATTCACCCCTCCACTTT. Translation: CASSYLAVYNSPLHF.

The rearrangement joins TRBV4-1 to TRBJ1-4; no reliable D call. V was trimmed by 1 base and J by 5 bases, leaving 17 bases between them. This CDR3 contains 17 residues. The germline V gene encodes CDR1 MGHRA and CDR2 YSYEKL. The CDR3 DNA reads as TGCGCCAGCAGCCAAGTATTGGAAAGGTTGGGGAATGAAAAACTGTTTTTT. As protein: CASSQVLERLGNEKLFF.

The V gene is TRBV5-1, the J gene TRBJ2-7, with D maybe TRBD1 (6 bases). CDR1 SGHRS and CDR2 YFSETQ come from the germline V gene. With 3 bases removed from V and 6 bases from J, the gap between germline ends came to 19 bases. The length of the CDR3 is 15 residues. CDR3 in DNA: TGCGCCAGCAGCTCTGGGGCAGGGGTAGCCGCCGAGCAGTACTTC. Translating it yields CASSSGAGVAAEQYF.

The genes are TRBV11-2 and TRBJ2-1; 14 bases match TRBD2. The trim removed 2 bases at V and 4 bases at J, leaving 1 base unmatched. CDR3 length: 16 amino acids. CDR1 SGHAT and CDR2 FQNNGV come from the germline V gene. This CDR3 is CASSLRTSGRYNEQFF. DNA of the CDR3: TGTGCCAGCAGCTTAAGGACTAGCGGGAGGTACAATGAGCAGTTCTTC.

This clone was seen once. This sequence joins TRBV7-9 and TRBJ2-7, with a weak D call TRBD2 (5 bases). Trimming removed 4 bases from V and 4 bases from J, with 11 bases in between. CDR1 and CDR2 from the germline V gene are SEHNR and FQNEAQ (reference sequence). CDR3 length: 13 amino acids. The CDR3 spells CASSSGLGYEQYF. The CDR3 DNA reads TGTGCCAGCAGCTCCGGACTGGGATACGAGCAGTACTTC.

The chain joins TRBV30 to TRBJ1-5; D is ambiguous. This CDR3 contains 13 residues. Per germline, CDR1 GTSNPN and CDR2 SVGIG (reference sequence). Trimming shortened V by 2 bases and J by 1 base, and 6 bases separated the two germline ends. CDR3 loop: CAWSTDSNQPQHF. For the CDR3, the DNA is TGTGCCTGGAGTACAGACAGCAATCAGCCCCAGCATTTT. Full variable domain (outside the CDR3, taken from reference TRBV30 and TRBJ1-5): SQTIHQWPATLVQPVGSPLSLECTVEGTSNPNLYWYRQAAGRGLQLLFYSVGIGQISSEVPQNLSASRPQDRQFILSSKKLLLSDSGFYLCAWSTDSNQPQHFGDGTRLSIL.

This sequence joins TRBV5-1 and TRBJ2-1; D not resolved. Trimming pared 0 bases from V and 4 bases from J, leaving 11 bases between. The CDR3 covers 15 residues. The germline CDR1 and CDR2 sequences are SGHRS and YFSETQ. CDR3: CASSLEDSRYNEQFF. CDR3 DNA sequence: TGCGCCAGCAGCTTGGAAGACTCTAGATACAATGAGCAGTTCTTC.